Listed here are 28 T cell receptor beta chains from one sample, sequenced in a study of Graves' ophthalmopathy and Graves' hyperthyroidism. The sequenced template was RNA, covering the TCR beta CDR3 region. An opening RT-PCR round employed HTBI primers and preceded a second-round multiplex PCR. TCRdb reanalysed the multiplex PCR reads using MiXCR and keeps one entry per CDR3 protein. The repertoire consists of 650,000 to 800,000 distinct CDR3 sequences, with under 50% occurring once and the leading ten covering over 2.5%. Sequences were obtained from peripheral blood. The source is an adult man with Graves' ophthalmopathy.

The V call is TRBV12-5, the J call TRBJ2-7; D is uncertain. CDR3 length equals 12 residues. V lost 8 bases and J 1 base, leaving 9 bases between the germline ends. The germline CDR1 and CDR2 sequences are LGHNT and FRNRAP. Written as DNA, the CDR3 is TGTGCTAGTACTGCAGTTTCCTACGAGCAGTACTTC. Its protein is CASTAVSYEQYF.

Of note for this clonotype: One end of the junction varies from germline; a read error may be responsible. The chain recombines TRBV12-3 or TRBV12-4 with TRBJ2-5, with D possibly called TRBD1 or TRBD2 (6 bases each). CDR3 length equals 16 residues. CDR3 in amino acids: CASSFRWSEGGETQHF. The CDR3 DNA is TGTGCCAGCAGTTTTAGGTGGTCGGAGGGGGGAGAGACCCAGCACTTC.

The chain couples TRBV7-2 to TRBJ2-7; a weak D match, TRBD2 (5 bases). CDR3 length: 12 residues. With 6 bases removed from V and 5 bases from J, the gap between germline ends came to 11 bases. Per the germline V gene, CDR1 is SGHTA and CDR2 is FQGNSA. CDR3 residues: CASSVTSDEQYF. CDR3 in DNA: TGTGCCAGCAGTGTTACTAGTGACGAGCAGTACTTC.

This clonotype was recorded at least ten times. This chain uses TRBV7-8 with TRBJ1-2; D is possibly TRBD1 (6 bases). Trimming took 4 bases from V and 4 from J, leaving 16 bases between them. The CDR3 contains 15 residues. Looked up from germline, CDR1 is SGHVS and CDR2 is FQNEAQ. The CDR3 is CASSSQRGSGYGYTF. For the CDR3, the DNA is TGTGCCAGCAGCTCCCAGAGGGGGTCAGGCTATGGCTACACCTTC.

The sample holds a few counts of this clonotype. J is TRBJ2-7 and V is TRBV4-3; possible D gene TRBD2, 5 bases. The CDR3 contains 15 residues. The germline V gene has CDR1 LGHNA and CDR2 YSLEER. V was trimmed by 1 base and J by 3 bases, leaving 13 bases between them. CDR3 region: CASSQGSGADYEQYF. The CDR3 DNA sequence: TGCGCCAGCAGCCAAGGAAGCGGAGCAGACTACGAGCAGTACTTC.

About this clonotype: This may be a read error: a much more frequent sequence differs by one nucleotide. The rearrangement joins TRBV9 to TRBJ2-7; 7 bases match TRBD2. The CDR3 contains 15 residues. Germline-derived CDR1 and CDR2 are SGDLS and YYNGEE. The DNA for the CDR3 is TGTGCCAGCAGCTCCGGGGGGATCAAGGGTAACGAGCAGTGCTTC. Amino acids: CASSSGGIKGNEQCF. The complete variable domain, with remaining parts taken from reference TRBV9 and TRBJ2-7, reads DSGVTQTPKHLITATGQRVTLRCSPRSGDLSVYWYQQSLDQGLQFLIQYYNGEERAKGNILERFSAQQFPDLHSELNLSSLELGDSALYFCASSSGGIKGNEQCFGPGTRLTVT.

J is TRBJ2-7 and V is TRBV30, with a weak D call TRBD1 (6 bases). In germline, CDR1 is GTSNPN, CDR2 SVGIG (reference sequence). There are 15 residues in the CDR3. Trimming removed 3 bases at V and 6 bases at J, with 21 bases between. Here the CDR3 reads CAWSVGQPVRGEQYF. CDR3 nucleotides: TGTGCCTGGAGCGTAGGACAGCCCGTGAGGGGCGAGCAGTACTTC.

The V and J genes are TRBV2 and TRBJ1-1; tentatively, D is TRBD1 (5 bases). The V and J ends lost 7 bases and 5 bases respectively, with 14 bases between them. CDR3 size: 13 residues. CDR1 SNHLY and CDR2 FYNNEI come from the germline V gene. CDR3 nucleotide sequence: TGTGCCAGCACCTACGGGGGGGGAACTGAAGCTTTCTTT. The encoded protein is CASTYGGGTEAFF. Looking up the rest from reference TRBV2 and TRBJ1-1 gives the full variable domain: EPEVTQTPSHQVTQMGQEVILRCVPISNHLYFYWYRQILGQKVEFLVSFYNNEISEKSEIFDDQFSVERPDGSNFTLKIRSTKLEDSAMYFCASTYGGGTEAFFGQGTRLTVV.

The CDR3 DNA sequence: TGTGCCAGCAGCCCGCGAGGAGGACAGGGGTCTTCCTACGAGCAGTACTTC. Translation gives CASSPRGGQGSSYEQYF. This chain links TRBV7-2 with TRBJ2-7; TRBD1 matches 9 bases. CDR1 and CDR2 (germline): SGHTA, FQGNSA. J lost 1 base, V lost 5 bases, and 12 bases had no gene match. This CDR3 is built from 17 residues.

As for this clonotype: A read error may account for a junction end that differs from germline. The gene calls are TRBV10-3 and TRBJ1-2; TRBD1 is a possible D gene (5 bases). Germline V gene sequence: CDR1 ENHRY, CDR2 SYGVKD. The CDR3 consists of 16 residues. CDR3 coding DNA: TGTGCCAGCAGTGAAGGCGGTTCGCAGGGTGCCTATGGCTACACCTTC. Residues: CASSEGGSQGAYGYTF.

The V gene is TRBV12-3 or TRBV12-4, the J gene TRBJ1-2, with 11 nucleotides matching TRBD1. V was clipped by 8 bases and J by 8 bases; unmatched bases: 13. The CDR3 extends over 15 amino acids. CDR3 in amino acids: CASDGQGARSGGYTF. In nucleotides, the CDR3 is TGTGCCAGCGACGGACAGGGGGCGCGTTCGGGGGGCTACACCTTC.

In the case of this clonotype: A read error is possible here, since a much larger clone lies one base away. The chain links TRBV29-1 to TRBJ1-2; tentatively, D is TRBD1 (5 bases). CDR1 and CDR2 (germline): SQVTM, ANQGSEA. This CDR3 is built from 11 residues. CDR3 in amino acids: CSVGRGYGCTF. CDR3 sequence (DNA): TGCAGCGTTGGGAGGGGATATGGCTGCACCTTC.

This clonotype was detected many times. CDR3 protein: CASSHSLSVNYEQYF. The CDR3 DNA follows: TGCGCCAGCAGCCATTCACTGAGCGTCAACTACGAGCAGTACTTC. The chain combines TRBV4-3 with TRBJ2-7; D unclear. V was shortened by 3 bases and J by 3 bases, with 15 bases between the two germline ends. The CDR3 has 15 residues. Germline V CDR1 and CDR2: LGHNA, YSLEER.

In its sample, this clonotype was seen many times. The rearrangement joins TRBV5-8 to TRBJ1-1; no definite D call. Germline V CDR1 and CDR2: SGHTS, YDEGEE. With 6 bases removed from V and 0 bases from J, the gap between germline ends came to 12 bases. The CDR3 contains 14 residues. CDR3 nucleotides: TGTGCCAGCACCCCGATCACAGTGAACACTGAAGCTTTCTTT. It codes for CASTPITVNTEAFF.

This clonotype showed up many times. This sequence joins TRBV14 and TRBJ1-2; D uncertain. Trimming removed 1 base from V and 4 bases from J, with 7 bases in between. Germline CDR1 reads SGHDN; CDR2 reads FVKESK. The CDR3 consists of 13 residues. The CDR3, as DNA: TGTGCCAGCAGCCAAGTGCACGGCTATGGCTACACCTTC. Encoded protein: CASSQVHGYGYTF. The full variable domain, in which reference TRBV14 and TRBJ1-2 provide the parts outside the CDR3, is EAGVTQFPSHSVIEKGQTVTLRCDPISGHDNLYWYRRVMGKEIKFLLHFVKESKQDESGMPNNRFLAERTGGTYSTLKVQPAELEDSGVYFCASSQVHGYGYTFGSGTRLTVV.

This clonotype was detected ten times or more. This chain links TRBV11-2 with TRBJ2-7; D not resolved. V lost 3 bases and J 3 bases, leaving 9 bases between the germline ends. The CDR3 loop spans 13 amino acids. Germline V gives CDR1 SGHAT, CDR2 FQNNGV. The CDR3 sequence is CASSFSSIYEQYF. CDR3 sequence (DNA): TGTGCCAGCAGCTTCTCCTCGATCTACGAGCAGTACTTC.

This clonotype was recorded many times. V usage is TRBV14 and J usage is TRBJ2-7; 8 bases agree with TRBD1. The CDR3 totals 15 residues. CDR1 is SGHDN, CDR2 FVKESK, per germline. The J segment lost 3 bases and the V segment lost 6 bases, leaving 10 bases of the junction unmatched. CDR3 nucleotide sequence: TGTGCCAGCAGGTCATCCGGGACAGGACGCTACGAGCAGTACTTC. Translation: CASRSSGTGRYEQYF.

The CDR3 sequence: CASSHEEGGGTEAFF. The CDR3 DNA reads as TGTGCCAGCAGCCACGAGGAGGGGGGGGGCACTGAAGCTTTCTTT. The chain carries TRBV7-9 and TRBJ1-1; D is possibly TRBD1 (6 bases). CDR1 and CDR2 from the germline V gene are SEHNR and FQNEAQ (reference sequence). The CDR3 spans 15 residues. Trimming took 5 bases from V and 4 from J, leaving 17 bases between them.

V gene TRBV25-1 combines with J gene TRBJ2-5; 7 nucleotides agree with TRBD1. J lost 10 bases, V lost 8 bases, and 10 bases had no gene match. The CDR3 contains 12 residues. Germline CDR1 is MGHDK and CDR2 is SYGVNS. DNA of the CDR3: TGTGCCAGCTTAGAGAGGGGGACAGTCCAGTACTTC. Its protein is CASLERGTVQYF. Full variable domain (outside the CDR3, taken from reference TRBV25-1 and TRBJ2-5): EADIYQTPRYLVIGTGKKITLECSQTMGHDKMYWYQQDPGMELHLIHYSYGVNSTEKGDLSSESTVSRIRTEHFPLTLESARPSHTSQYLCASLERGTVQYFGPGTRLLVL.

The chain employs TRBV7-9 and TRBJ2-3; unclear D gene. Germline V gene data show CDR1 as SEHNR and CDR2 as FQNEAQ (reference sequence). The V end lost 2 bases, the J end lost 6 bases, and 9 bases lay between the germline ends. The CDR3 is 13 residues long. The CDR3 spells CASSLSVGDTQYF. The DNA for the CDR3 is TGTGCCAGCAGCTTATCGGTGGGGGATACGCAGTATTTT.

This clonotype was detected ten times or more. V gene TRBV2 combines with J gene TRBJ2-6, with a possible D match to TRBD2 (6 bases). Per the germline V gene, CDR1 is SNHLY and CDR2 is FYNNEI. Between the trimmed V and J ends, which lost 6 bases and 0 bases, there was a span of 15 bases. The CDR3 loop spans 17 amino acids. The CDR3 DNA sequence: TGTGCCAGCAGAGTATGGAGCGGGCACTCTGGGGCCAACGTCCTGACTTTC. This codes for CASRVWSGHSGANVLTF.

This clonotype was counted many times. This chain links TRBV12-3 or TRBV12-4 with TRBJ2-2; tentative D call: TRBD1 (6 bases). This CDR3 is built from 14 residues. Trimming left V 6 bases short and J 5 bases short, with 13 bases between. The CDR3 DNA is TGTGCCAGCAGAGCTACAGGGACGACCGGGGAGCTGTTTTTT. Its protein is CASRATGTTGELFF.

A remark on this clonotype: Being one base from a much bigger clone, this may be a read error. The CDR3 sequence: CAISYVGDQPQHF. The DNA for the CDR3 is TGTGCCATCAGTTACGTCGGGGATCAGCCCCAGCATTTT. The chain couples TRBV10-3 to TRBJ1-5, with D unclear. The germline CDR1 and CDR2 sequences are ENHRY and SYGVKD. The CDR3 loop spans 13 amino acids. Trimming pared 5 bases from V and 5 bases from J, leaving 10 bases between.

The J gene is TRBJ1-6, the V gene TRBV2, with 7 bases that match TRBD1. This CDR3 spans 15 amino acids. Germline V lookup: CDR1 SNHLY, CDR2 FYNNEI. Germline trimming cut 6 bases from V and 7 bases from J; bases unmatched to any gene: 9. The CDR3 loop reads CASRGPGQLNSPLHF. CDR3 nucleotides: TGTGCCAGCAGGGGACCGGGACAGCTAAATTCACCCCTCCACTTT.

This sequence joins TRBV5-8 and TRBJ2-5, with 9 bases fitting TRBD2. V lost 4 bases to trimming and J lost 4 bases; unmatched junction nucleotides: 17. The CDR3 loop spans 18 amino acids. Per the germline V gene, CDR1 is SGHTS and CDR2 is YDEGEE. CDR3 DNA sequence: TGTGCCAGCAGCCCGGTGAGAGGCGGGGGGGCGGAAGGAGAGACCCAGTACTTC. Protein product: CASSPVRGGGAEGETQYF.

This clonotype occurred many times. The J gene is TRBJ1-5, the V gene TRBV2; D ambiguous. Germline CDR1 SNHLY, CDR2 FYNNEI. This CDR3 has 15 amino acids. V dropped 1 base and J dropped 7 bases, with 14 bases sitting between them. This CDR3 reads CASSEGRADFQPQHF. CDR3 sequence (DNA): TGTGCCAGCAGTGAAGGAAGGGCAGATTTCCAGCCCCAGCATTTT.

This clonotype was observed many times. The V call is TRBV20-1, the J call TRBJ1-6; TRBD1 is a possible D gene (5 bases). The V end was cut by 0 bases, the J end by 7 bases, with 10 bases between. The germline V gene encodes CDR1 DFQATT and CDR2 SNEGSKA (reference sequence). The CDR3 runs 14 residues. CDR3: CSARDSGTNSPLHF. CDR3 nucleotides: TGCAGTGCTAGAGATTCGGGGACGAATTCACCCCTCCACTTT.

The V and J genes are TRBV25-1 and TRBJ2-5, with D perhaps TRBD1 (5 bases). Trimming removed 2 bases from V and 1 base from J, with 8 bases in between. This CDR3 is built from 14 residues. Per germline, CDR1 MGHDK and CDR2 SYGVNS. CDR3 nucleotides: TGTGCCAGCAGTGAAGGCAGGGCCCAAGAGACCCAGTACTTC. Its protein is CASSEGRAQETQYF.